The 28 T cell receptor beta chains given below trace back to one sample, sequenced in a study of cytomegalovirus exposure and HLA in healthy donors. Vbeta (60) and Jbeta (13) primers were used in the PCR. Measured with immunoSEQ multiplex PCR; TCRdb has only the in-frame clones, and not every one. The sample contains around 110,000 clones, about 69% of which appear only once. The specimen was PBMCs. The origin of the receptors is a woman under 30 in good health and CMV-seronegative.

Only one count was recorded for this clone. The chain combines TRBV19 with TRBJ1-6; tentatively, D is TRBD1 (6 bases). The germline V gene has CDR1 LNHDA and CDR2 SQIVND (reference sequence). With 9 bases removed from V and 10 bases from J, the gap between germline ends came to 13 bases. The CDR3 runs 12 residues. The CDR3 coding sequence is TGTGCCAGCATGGACAGCTCCTCACCCCTCCACTTT. This sequence encodes CASMDSSSPLHF.

The V call is TRBV7-3, the J call TRBJ2-2; a weak D match, TRBD2 (6 bases). The length of the CDR3 is 17 residues. Trimming stripped 0 bases from V and 3 bases from J, with 14 bases between. The germline gives CDR1 SGHTA, CDR2 FQGTGA. The CDR3, as DNA: TGTGCCAGCAGCTTAACGAGATCACTAGCTGACACCGGGGAGCTGTTTTTT. Its translation is CASSLTRSLADTGELFF.

The J gene is TRBJ1-5, the V gene TRBV19; 10 bases line up with TRBD1. CDR1 is LNHDA, CDR2 SQIVND, per germline (reference sequence). CDR3 length equals 14 residues. After removal of 4 bases from V and 5 bases from J, the junction contained 2 bases not matched to a gene. CDR3 in amino acids: CASSTGQGYQPQHF. Written as DNA, the CDR3 is TGTGCCAGTAGTACGGGACAGGGGTATCAGCCCCAGCATTTT.

The J gene is TRBJ2-3, the V gene TRBV4-2; TRBD2 matches 10 bases. The CDR3 runs to 15 residues. J gave up 1 base and V 5 bases, and 3 bases lay outside the gene matches. Germline CDR1 and CDR2: LGHNA and YNFKEQ. The CDR3 spells CASSSGLAGTDTQYF. The CDR3 DNA reads TGTGCCAGCAGCTCCGGACTAGCGGGCACAGATACGCAGTATTTT.

V gene TRBV4-1 combines with J gene TRBJ2-2; 7 bases agree with TRBD1. The CDR3 totals 15 residues. Germline CDR1 is MGHRA and CDR2 is YSYEKL. The ends lost 4 bases at V and 1 base at J; junction bases unmatched: 3. The DNA of the CDR3 is TGCGCCAGCAGCCCTAGGGACAGGAACACCGGGGAGCTGTTTTTT. It codes for CASSPRDRNTGELFF.

This chain uses TRBV9 with TRBJ1-5; no firm D call. Germline CDR1 reads SGDLS; CDR2 reads YYNGEE. The CDR3 contains 13 residues. V dropped 1 base and J dropped 6 bases, with 8 bases sitting between them. The CDR3 DNA reads as TGTGCCAGCAGCGTATGGGGAGGTCAGCCCCAGCATTTT. This gives the protein CASSVWGGQPQHF.

This clone was observed a single time. At one of its ends the junction is not consistent with the germline gene, which may arise from a read error. The CDR3 reads CASSYSGSNQPQHF. The DNA for the CDR3 is TGTGCCAGCAGCTACTCGGGCAGCAATCAGCCCCAGCATTTT. The rearrangement joins TRBV6-5 to TRBJ1-5; D call uncertain. Germline CDR1 MNHEY, CDR2 SVGAGI. The CDR3 runs to 14 residues.

The J gene is TRBJ2-5, the V gene TRBV4-2; 12 bases are a match to TRBD2. Germline trimming cut 3 bases from V and 0 bases from J; bases unmatched to any gene: 5. Looked up from germline, CDR1 is LGHNA and CDR2 is YNFKEQ. CDR3 length: 17 amino acids. CDR3: CASSQELAGGNQETQYF. The CDR3 coding sequence is TGTGCCAGCAGCCAGGAACTAGCGGGGGGTAACCAAGAGACCCAGTACTTC.

The chain uses TRBV4-1 and TRBJ1-1; D is perhaps TRBD1 (5 bases). The CDR3 is 16 amino acids. Germline CDR1 is MGHRA and CDR2 is YSYEKL. Trimming stripped 3 bases from V and 0 bases from J, with 14 bases between. DNA of the CDR3: TGCGCCAGCAGCCATGCCCGGGGGGAAGTGAACACTGAAGCTTTCTTT. It encodes CASSHARGEVNTEAFF.

In its sample, this clone was seen a few times. The rearrangement uses TRBV7-8 and TRBJ1-5, with a weak D call TRBD1 (6 bases). The CDR3 covers 16 residues. Germline CDR1 reads SGHVS; CDR2 reads FQNEAQ. V lost 7 bases to trimming and J lost 0 bases, with 16 bases between them. The CDR3: CASMSRGWNSNQPQHF. The CDR3, as DNA: TGTGCCAGCATGAGCAGGGGCTGGAATAGCAATCAGCCCCAGCATTTT.

The chain joins TRBV5-6 to TRBJ2-7, with 7 bases that match TRBD2. Germline V lookup: CDR1 SGHDT, CDR2 YYEEEE. The CDR3 consists of 14 residues. The trim removed 1 base at V and 4 bases at J, leaving 5 bases unmatched. CDR3 sequence reads: CASSLRLAFYEQYF. The CDR3 DNA sequence: TGTGCCAGCAGCTTGAGACTAGCTTTTTACGAGCAGTACTTC.

The chain uses TRBV2 and TRBJ1-1, with TRBD1 matching 7 bases. Per the germline V gene, CDR1 is SNHLY and CDR2 is FYNNEI. V trimming: 9 bases; J trimming: 8 bases; junction bases outside the gene matches: 3. CDR3 length: 10 amino acids. The CDR3 coding sequence is TGTGCCAGACAGGGGCGGGAAGCTTTCTTT. It specifies CARQGREAFF.

V gene TRBV10-3 combines with J gene TRBJ1-5; D is ambiguous. The CDR3 spans 15 residues. The V gene lost 0 bases and the J gene lost 6 bases, with 12 bases spanning the gap. Germline V gene lookup returns CDR1 ENHRY and CDR2 SYGVKD. DNA for the CDR3: TGTGCCATCAGTGAGTCTCGGGGATCCGGTCAGCCCCAGCATTTT. This sequence encodes CAISESRGSGQPQHF.

The chain couples TRBV7-9 to TRBJ2-2, with 8 bases identical to TRBD2. V lost 5 bases and J lost 4; bases outside the gene matches: 9. The CDR3 sequence is 16 residues long. Germline lookup yields CDR1 SEHNR and CDR2 FQNEAQ (reference sequence). CDR3: CASSLLQRGSTGELFF. The CDR3 DNA reads as TGTGCCAGCAGCCTCCTCCAGCGGGGGAGCACCGGGGAGCTGTTTTTT.

This clone was detected a few times. This chain uses TRBV5-4 with TRBJ2-2, with TRBD1 matching over 8 bases. Per germline, CDR1 SGHNT and CDR2 YYREEE (reference sequence). Unmatched junction bases numbered 12, after V lost 3 bases and J lost 5 bases. This CDR3 is 17 amino acids long. The CDR3 DNA sequence: TGTGCCAGCAGCTCGTCACCGGACAGGGTAAAGACCGGGGAGCTGTTTTTT. Amino acid sequence: CASSSSPDRVKTGELFF.

The chain couples TRBV4-2 to TRBJ2-7; TRBD1 might be the D (5 bases). Trimming shortened V by 0 bases and J by 6 bases, and 9 bases separated the two germline ends. This CDR3 spans 13 amino acids. Germline V CDR1 and CDR2: LGHNA, YNFKEQ. The CDR3 nucleotides are TGTGCCAGCAGCCAAGATAAGGGGCTCGAGCAGTACTTC. Translating gives CASSQDKGLEQYF.

This chain links TRBV5-1 with TRBJ1-2; D is unclear. Per germline, CDR1 SGHRS and CDR2 YFSETQ. This CDR3 contains 14 residues. V was pared by 4 bases and J by 4 bases, with 14 bases between. CDR3 sequence: CASSTSRSAYGYTF. CDR3 nucleotides: TGCGCCAGCAGCACATCAAGGAGCGCCTATGGCTACACCTTC.

J is TRBJ1-4 and V is TRBV2; D gene uncertain. CDR1 SNHLY and CDR2 FYNNEI come from the germline V gene. V lost 6 bases, J lost 11 bases, and 13 bases lay in between. The CDR3 loop spans 12 amino acids. The CDR3 region is CASSVTALKLFF. For the CDR3, the DNA is TGTGCCAGCAGCGTCACAGCCCTTAAACTGTTTTTT.

This chain uses TRBV2 with TRBJ1-6; D unresolved. CDR3 size: 15 residues. Germline V gene sequence: CDR1 SNHLY, CDR2 FYNNEI. Trimming removed 7 bases from V and 7 bases from J, with 17 bases in between. This CDR3 reads CASIGPAGSNSPLHF. The DNA of the CDR3 is TGTGCCAGCATCGGACCCGCGGGGTCAAATTCACCCCTCCACTTT.

The count of this clone is one. The rearrangement uses TRBV6-4 and TRBJ2-2, with 8 nucleotides matching TRBD2. CDR3 length equals 15 residues. The germline V gene encodes CDR1 MRHNA and CDR2 SNTAGT. With 6 bases clipped from V and 3 bases from J, the junction kept 6 bases outside the gene matches. CDR3 in DNA: TGTGCCAGCAGCCCCGGGGGGGCACACACCGGGGAGCTGTTTTTT. This sequence encodes CASSPGGAHTGELFF.

This sequence joins TRBV7-8 and TRBJ1-1; 7 nucleotides agree with TRBD1. CDR1 is SGHVS, CDR2 FQNEAQ, per germline. The V and J ends lost 2 bases and 7 bases, in that order; junction bases with no gene match: 4. The CDR3 length is 13 residues. The CDR3 here is CASSLTGTDEAFF. CDR3 in DNA: TGTGCCAGCAGCTTAACCGGGACAGATGAAGCTTTCTTT.

This chain connects TRBV9 to TRBJ1-2, with D perhaps TRBD1 (5 bases). The CDR3 is made up of 15 amino acids. The germline V and J ends were trimmed by 0 bases and 4 bases, with 13 bases remaining between them. Looked up from germline, CDR1 is SGDLS and CDR2 is YYNGEE. CDR3 region: CASSVGVGEAYGYTF. CDR3 nucleotides: TGTGCCAGCAGCGTAGGTGTAGGGGAGGCCTATGGCTACACCTTC.

CDR3 coding DNA: TGTGCCAGCAGCCCACTCGGAAACACCATATATTTT. Protein: CASSPLGNTIYF. The chain couples TRBV11-2 to TRBJ1-3, with unresolved D. The CDR3 has 12 amino acids. V shed 5 bases and J shed 4 bases, with 6 bases lying between them. The germline gives CDR1 SGHAT, CDR2 FQNNGV.

V usage is TRBV4-1 and J usage is TRBJ2-3; 8 bases are a match to TRBD2. This CDR3 is 15 amino acids long. The trim removed 0 bases at V and 6 bases at J, leaving 5 bases unmatched. Germline V gene data show CDR1 as MGHRA and CDR2 as YSYEKL. CDR3 sequence reads: CASSQEKRGPDTQYF. The CDR3 DNA sequence: TGCGCCAGCAGCCAAGAAAAGCGGGGGCCCGATACGCAGTATTTT.

Note on this clone: The conserved phenylalanine or tryptophan is not found at the CDR3 terminus, so this likely reflects a read error. The V gene is TRBV30, the J gene TRBJ1-4; D is possibly TRBD1 (6 bases). Trimming cost V 0 bases and J 8 bases, with 16 bases left between them. CDR1 is GTSNPN, CDR2 SVGIG, per germline (reference sequence). CDR3 length: 15 amino acids. In nucleotides, the CDR3 is TGTGCCTGGAGTGTAGGGGGGGGCCCGGCGGAAAAACTGTTTGTT. This translates into CAWSVGGGPAEKLFV.

The J gene is TRBJ2-5, the V gene TRBV6-5; TRBD2 aligns across 7 bases. The DNA matches TRBJ2-7 better at its end, which makes the J call doubtful. Germline V gene data show CDR1 as MNHEY and CDR2 as SVGAGI. The CDR3 is 14 amino acids. CDR3: CASSAPGRTYEQYF. CDR3 DNA: TGTGCCAGCAGCGCCCCCGGGAGGACCTACGAGCAGTACTTC.

The CDR3 DNA reads TGTGCCAGCAGCCGTCAGGCTGGCAGCTCTGGGGCCAACGTCCTGACTTTC. The encoded protein is CASSRQAGSSGANVLTF. The gene calls are TRBV27 and TRBJ2-6; D is ambiguous. The V gene lost 6 bases and the J gene lost 0 bases, with 15 bases spanning the gap. From germline, CDR1 is MNHEY and CDR2 SMNVEV (reference sequence). The CDR3 spans 17 residues. The whole variable domain, filled in from reference TRBV27 and TRBJ2-6, reads EAQVTQNPRYLITVTGKKLTVTCSQNMNHEYMSWYRQDPGLGLRQIYYSMNVEVTDKGDVPEGYKVSRKEKRNFPLILESPSPNQTSLYFCASSRQAGSSGANVLTFGAGSRLTVL.

The chain uses TRBV30 and TRBJ2-3, with 8 bases matching TRBD2. V shed 1 base, J shed 2 bases, and the junction held 2 bases outside the gene matches. Germline V gene data show CDR1 as GTSNPN and CDR2 as SVGIG (reference sequence). This CDR3 region has 14 residues. The CDR3, as DNA: TGTGCCTGGAGTGAACTAGCGGACACAGATACGCAGTATTTT. Protein product: CAWSELADTDTQYF.